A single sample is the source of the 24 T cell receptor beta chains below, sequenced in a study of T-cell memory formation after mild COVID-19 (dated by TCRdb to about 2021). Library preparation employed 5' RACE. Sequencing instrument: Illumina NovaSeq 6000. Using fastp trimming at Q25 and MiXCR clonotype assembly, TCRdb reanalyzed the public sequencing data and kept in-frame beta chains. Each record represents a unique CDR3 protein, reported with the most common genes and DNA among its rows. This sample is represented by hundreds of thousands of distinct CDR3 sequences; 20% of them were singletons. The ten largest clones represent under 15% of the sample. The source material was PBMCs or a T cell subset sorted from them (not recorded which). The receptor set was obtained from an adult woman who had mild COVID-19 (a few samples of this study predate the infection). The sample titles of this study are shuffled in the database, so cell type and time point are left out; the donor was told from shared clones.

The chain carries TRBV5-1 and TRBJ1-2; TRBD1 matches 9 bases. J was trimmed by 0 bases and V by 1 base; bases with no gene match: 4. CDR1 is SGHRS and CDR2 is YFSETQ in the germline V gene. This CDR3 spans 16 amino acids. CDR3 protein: CASSLTGGSTNYGYTF. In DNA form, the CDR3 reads TGCGCCAGCAGCTTGACAGGGGGCTCTACTAACTATGGCTACACCTTC.

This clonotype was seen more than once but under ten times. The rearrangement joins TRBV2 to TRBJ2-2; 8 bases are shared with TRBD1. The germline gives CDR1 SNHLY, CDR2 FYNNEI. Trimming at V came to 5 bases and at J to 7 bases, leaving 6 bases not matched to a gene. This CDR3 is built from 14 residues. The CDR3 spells CASSRTGSGGELFF. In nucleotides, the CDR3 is TGTGCCAGCAGTCGGACAGGGTCGGGCGGGGAGCTGTTTTTT.

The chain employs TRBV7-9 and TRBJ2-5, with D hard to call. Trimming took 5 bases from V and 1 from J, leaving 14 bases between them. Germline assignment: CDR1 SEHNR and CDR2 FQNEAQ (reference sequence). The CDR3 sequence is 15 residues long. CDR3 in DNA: TGTGCCAGCAGCCCCTGGTCCCCCCGCCAAGAGACCCAGTACTTC. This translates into CASSPWSPRQETQYF. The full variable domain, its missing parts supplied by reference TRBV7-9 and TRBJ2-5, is DTGVSQNPRHKITKRGQNVTFRCDPISEHNRLYWYRQTLGQGPEFLTYFQNEAQLEKSRLLSDRFSAERPKGSFSTLEIQRTEQGDSAMYLCASSPWSPRQETQYFGPGTRLLVL.

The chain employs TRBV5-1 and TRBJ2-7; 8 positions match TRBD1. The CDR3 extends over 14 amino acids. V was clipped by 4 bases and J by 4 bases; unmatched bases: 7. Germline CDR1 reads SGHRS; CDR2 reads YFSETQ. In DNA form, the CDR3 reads TGCGCCAGCAGCCAGAGCCAGGGGGCGTACGAGCAGTACTTC. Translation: CASSQSQGAYEQYF.

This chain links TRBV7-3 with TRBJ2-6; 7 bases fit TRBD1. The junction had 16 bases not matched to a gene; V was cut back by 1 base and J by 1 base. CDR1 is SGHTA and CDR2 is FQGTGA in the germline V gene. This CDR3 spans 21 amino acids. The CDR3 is CASSLKPRPGQSQSGANVLTF. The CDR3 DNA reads TGTGCCAGCAGCTTAAAGCCGCGACCGGGACAGTCCCAGTCTGGGGCCAACGTCCTGACTTTC. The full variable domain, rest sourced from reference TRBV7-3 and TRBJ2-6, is GAGVSQTPSNKVTEKGKYVELRCDPISGHTALYWYRQSLGQGPEFLIYFQGTGAADDSGLPNDRFFAVRPEGSVSTLKIQRTERGDSAVYLCASSLKPRPGQSQSGANVLTFGAGSRLTVL.

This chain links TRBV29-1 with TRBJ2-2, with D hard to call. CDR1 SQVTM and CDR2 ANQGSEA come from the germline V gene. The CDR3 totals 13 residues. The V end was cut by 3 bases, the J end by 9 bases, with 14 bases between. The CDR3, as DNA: TGCAGCGTTGAGTCTAGATTGGACCGGGAGCTGTTTTTT. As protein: CSVESRLDRELFF.

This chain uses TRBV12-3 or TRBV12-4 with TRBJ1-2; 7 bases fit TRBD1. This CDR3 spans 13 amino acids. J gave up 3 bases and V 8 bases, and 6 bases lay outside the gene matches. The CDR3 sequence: CASWTGGYYGYTF. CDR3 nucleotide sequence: TGTGCCAGCTGGACAGGAGGATACTATGGCTACACCTTC.

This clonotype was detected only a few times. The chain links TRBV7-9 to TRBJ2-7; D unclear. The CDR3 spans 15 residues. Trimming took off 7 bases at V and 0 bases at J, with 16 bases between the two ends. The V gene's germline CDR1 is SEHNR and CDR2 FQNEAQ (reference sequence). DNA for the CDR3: TGTGCCAGCATCGGGCTGGGCCTAAGCTCCTACGAGCAGTACTTC. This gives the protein CASIGLGLSSYEQYF.

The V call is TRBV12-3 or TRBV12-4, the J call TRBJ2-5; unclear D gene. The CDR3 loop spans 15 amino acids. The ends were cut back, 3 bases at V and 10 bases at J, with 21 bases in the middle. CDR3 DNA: TGTGCCAGCAGTTTGCCACCGATGACCGCAGCTGGCCAGTACTTC. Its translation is CASSLPPMTAAGQYF.

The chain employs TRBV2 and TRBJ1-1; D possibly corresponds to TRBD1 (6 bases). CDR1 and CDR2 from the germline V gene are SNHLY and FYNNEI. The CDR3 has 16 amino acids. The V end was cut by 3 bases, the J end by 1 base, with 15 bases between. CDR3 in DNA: TGTGCCAGCAGTGACGACCCGAGGGGACAGAACACTGAAGCTTTCTTT. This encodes CASSDDPRGQNTEAFF.

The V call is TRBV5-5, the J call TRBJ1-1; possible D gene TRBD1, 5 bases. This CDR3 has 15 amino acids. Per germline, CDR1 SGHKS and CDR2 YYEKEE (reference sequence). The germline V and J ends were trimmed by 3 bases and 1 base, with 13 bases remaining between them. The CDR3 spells CASSSVGHPNTEAFF. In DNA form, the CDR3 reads TGTGCCAGCAGCTCCGTAGGACACCCGAACACTGAAGCTTTCTTT.

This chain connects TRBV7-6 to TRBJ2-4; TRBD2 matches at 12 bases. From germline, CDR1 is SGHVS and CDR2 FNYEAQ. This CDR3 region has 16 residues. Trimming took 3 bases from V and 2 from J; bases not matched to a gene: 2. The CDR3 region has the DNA TGTGCCAGCAGCTTCGGACTAGCGGGATCCAAAAACATTCAGTACTTC. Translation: CASSFGLAGSKNIQYF.

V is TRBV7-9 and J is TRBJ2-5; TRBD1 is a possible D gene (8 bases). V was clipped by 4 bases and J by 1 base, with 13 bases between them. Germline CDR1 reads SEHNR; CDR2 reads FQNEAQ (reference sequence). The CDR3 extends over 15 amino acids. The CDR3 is CASSSTGGVQETQYF. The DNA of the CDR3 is TGTGCCAGCAGCTCAACAGGGGGGGTCCAAGAGACCCAGTACTTC.

The CDR3 DNA sequence: TGTGCCAGCAGCTTGGTGGGGACAGGGTTTTCCTACGAGCAGTACTTC. It is translated as CASSLVGTGFSYEQYF. J is TRBJ2-7 and V is TRBV5-6; TRBD1 matches at 9 bases. Looked up from germline, CDR1 is SGHDT and CDR2 is YYEEEE. The ends lost 0 bases at V and 1 base at J; junction bases unmatched: 5. The CDR3 loop spans 16 amino acids.

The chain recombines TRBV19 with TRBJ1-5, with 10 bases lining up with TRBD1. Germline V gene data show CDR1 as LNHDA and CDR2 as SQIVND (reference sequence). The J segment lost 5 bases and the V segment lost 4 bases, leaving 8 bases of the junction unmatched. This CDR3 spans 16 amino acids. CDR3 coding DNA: TGTGCCAGTAGTAGGGGACAGGGGAGGAAGGATCAGCCCCAGCATTTT. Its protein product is CASSRGQGRKDQPQHF.

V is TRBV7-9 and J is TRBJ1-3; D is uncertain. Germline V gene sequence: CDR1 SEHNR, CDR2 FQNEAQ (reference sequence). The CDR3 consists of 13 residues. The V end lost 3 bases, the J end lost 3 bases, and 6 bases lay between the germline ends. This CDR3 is CASSFLDGNTIYF. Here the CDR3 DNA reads TGTGCCAGCAGCTTTCTGGATGGAAACACCATATATTTT. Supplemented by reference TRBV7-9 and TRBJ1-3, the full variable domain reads DTGVSQNPRHKITKRGQNVTFRCDPISEHNRLYWYRQTLGQGPEFLTYFQNEAQLEKSRLLSDRFSAERPKGSFSTLEIQRTEQGDSAMYLCASSFLDGNTIYFGEGSWLTVV.

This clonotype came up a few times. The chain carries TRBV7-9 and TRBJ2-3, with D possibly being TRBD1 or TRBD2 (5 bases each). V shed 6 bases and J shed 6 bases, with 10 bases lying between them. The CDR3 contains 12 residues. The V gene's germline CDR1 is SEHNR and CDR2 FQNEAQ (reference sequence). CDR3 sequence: CASRPGADTQYF. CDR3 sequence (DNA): TGTGCCAGCAGACCCGGGGCTGATACGCAGTATTTT.

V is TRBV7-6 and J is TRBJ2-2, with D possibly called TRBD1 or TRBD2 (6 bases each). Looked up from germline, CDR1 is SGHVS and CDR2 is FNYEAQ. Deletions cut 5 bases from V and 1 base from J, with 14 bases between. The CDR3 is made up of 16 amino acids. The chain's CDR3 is CASSLGGAGNTGELFF. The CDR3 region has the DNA TGTGCCAGCAGCCTAGGGGGAGCGGGGAACACCGGGGAGCTGTTTTTT.

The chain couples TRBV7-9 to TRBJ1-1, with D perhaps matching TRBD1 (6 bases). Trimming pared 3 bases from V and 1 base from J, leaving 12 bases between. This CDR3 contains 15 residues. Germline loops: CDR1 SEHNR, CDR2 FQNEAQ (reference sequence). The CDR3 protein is CASSLLRQENTEAFF. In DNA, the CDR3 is TGTGCCAGCAGCTTGCTCCGACAGGAGAACACTGAAGCTTTCTTT.

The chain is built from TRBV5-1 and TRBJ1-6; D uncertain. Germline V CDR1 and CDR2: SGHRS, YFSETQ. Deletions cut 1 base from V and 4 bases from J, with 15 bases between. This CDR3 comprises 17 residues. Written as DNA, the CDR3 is TGCGCCAGCAGCTTGTATCGCCCCAGCGAATATAATTCACCCCTCCACTTT. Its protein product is CASSLYRPSEYNSPLHF.

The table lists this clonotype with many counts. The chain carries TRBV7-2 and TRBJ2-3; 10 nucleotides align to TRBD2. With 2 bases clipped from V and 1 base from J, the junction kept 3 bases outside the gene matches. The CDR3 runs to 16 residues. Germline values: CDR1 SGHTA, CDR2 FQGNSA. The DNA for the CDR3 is TGTGCCAGCAGCTTATTAGCGGGAGGAGGCACAGATACGCAGTATTTT. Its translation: CASSLLAGGGTDTQYF.

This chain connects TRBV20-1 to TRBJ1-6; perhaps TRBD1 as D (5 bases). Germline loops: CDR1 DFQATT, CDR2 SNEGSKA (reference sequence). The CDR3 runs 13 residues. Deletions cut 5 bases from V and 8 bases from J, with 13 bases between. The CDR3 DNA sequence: TGCAGTGCTCTCGGGACCTGGTATTCACCCCTCCACTTT. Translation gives CSALGTWYSPLHF.

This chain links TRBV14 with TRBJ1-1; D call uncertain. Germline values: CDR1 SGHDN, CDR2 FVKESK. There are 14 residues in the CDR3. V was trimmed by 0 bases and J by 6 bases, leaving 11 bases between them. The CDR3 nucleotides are TGTGCCAGCAGCCAAGAAACGCCCGGGGCTGAAGCTTTCTTT. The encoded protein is CASSQETPGAEAFF. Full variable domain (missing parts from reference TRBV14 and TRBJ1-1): EAGVTQFPSHSVIEKGQTVTLRCDPISGHDNLYWYRRVMGKEIKFLLHFVKESKQDESGMPNNRFLAERTGGTYSTLKVQPAELEDSGVYFCASSQETPGAEAFFGQGTRLTVV.

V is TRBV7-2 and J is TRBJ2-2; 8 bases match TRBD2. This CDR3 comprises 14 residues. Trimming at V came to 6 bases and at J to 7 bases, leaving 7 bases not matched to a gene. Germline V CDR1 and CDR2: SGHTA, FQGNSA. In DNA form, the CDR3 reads TGTGCCAGCAGGGAAGCGGGAGTTATCGGGGAGCTGTTTTTT. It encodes CASREAGVIGELFF.